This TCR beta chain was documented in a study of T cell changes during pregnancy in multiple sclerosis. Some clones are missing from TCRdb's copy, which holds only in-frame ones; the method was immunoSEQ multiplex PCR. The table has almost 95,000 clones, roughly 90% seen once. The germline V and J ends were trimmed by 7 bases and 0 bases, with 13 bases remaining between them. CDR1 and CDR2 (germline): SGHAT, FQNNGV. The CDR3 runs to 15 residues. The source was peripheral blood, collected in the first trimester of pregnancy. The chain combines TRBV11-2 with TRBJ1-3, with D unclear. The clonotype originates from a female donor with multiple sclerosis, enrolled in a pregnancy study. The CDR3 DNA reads TGTGCCAGCACCAACGACAAGAGCTCTGGAAACACCATATATTTT. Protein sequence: CASTNDKSSGNTIYF.